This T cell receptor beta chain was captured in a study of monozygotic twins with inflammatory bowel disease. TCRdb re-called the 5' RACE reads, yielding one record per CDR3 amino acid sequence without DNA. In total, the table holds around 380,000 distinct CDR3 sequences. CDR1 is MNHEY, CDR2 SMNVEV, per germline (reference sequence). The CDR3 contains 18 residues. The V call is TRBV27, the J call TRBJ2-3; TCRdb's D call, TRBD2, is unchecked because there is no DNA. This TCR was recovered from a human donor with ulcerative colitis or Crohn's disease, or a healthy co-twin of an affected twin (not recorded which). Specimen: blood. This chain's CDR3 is CASRPSGRALVRTDTQYF.